These 3 T cell receptor beta chains were sequenced from one sample in a study of T cell responses to AZD1222 COVID-19 vaccine. The assay was immunoSEQ multiplex PCR, and TCRdb's table has in-frame clones only and misses some. The data contain around 150,000 clones, less than 95% of them seen just once; the ten biggest clones take up approximately 0.64%. Sample: peripheral blood, taken on day 0 of AZD1222 vaccination. These receptors all stem from an adult in good health.

J is TRBJ1-1 and V is TRBV19, with D uncertain. Germline CDR1 reads LNHDA; CDR2 reads SQIVND (reference sequence). This CDR3 contains 13 residues. V was trimmed by 6 bases and J by 0 bases, leaving 8 bases between them. The CDR3 loop reads CASRVGLNTEAFF. DNA of the CDR3: TGTGCCAGTAGAGTAGGGTTGAACACTGAAGCTTTCTTT.

This chain connects TRBV5-5 to TRBJ2-5, with D tentatively TRBD1 or TRBD2 (5 bases each). The CDR3 length is 15 residues. CDR1 is SGHKS, CDR2 YYEKEE, per germline (reference sequence). Deletions cut 4 bases from V and 7 bases from J, with 20 bases between. The CDR3 bases are TGTGCCAGCAGCGCCAATGGTGATAGAGGGGCGACCCAGTACTTC. Translation: CASSANGDRGATQYF.

J is TRBJ1-6 and V is TRBV2; no definite D call. V dropped 0 bases and J dropped 10 bases, with 13 bases sitting between them. CDR1 SNHLY and CDR2 FYNNEI come from the germline V gene. This CDR3 is 15 amino acids long. CDR3 amino acids: CASSEATSHGSPLHF. The CDR3 DNA reads TGTGCCAGCAGTGAAGCTACCTCACACGGGTCACCCCTCCACTTT.